This T cell receptor (beta chain) was identified in a study of siplizumab effects on memory and regulatory T cells. In regard to this clone: What it binds is unknown.

The CDR3 is 14 amino acids. Germline loops: CDR1 LNHNV, CDR2 YYDKDF (reference sequence). The ends were cut back, 0 bases at V and 5 bases at J, with 11 bases in the middle. Generated by immunoSEQ multiplex PCR, the TCRdb table keeps only in-frame clones and is missing some. The data hold roughly 100,000 clones, with 90% to 95% observed a single time. Regarding the study as a whole: Tracing alloreactive clones into unstimulated subsets worked for only a minor fraction of them. Where siplizumab was present, mappable alloreactive CD4+ clones averaged roughly 72% Treg-derived, compared with 25% to 30% in controls. The suppressive capacity of proliferating Tregs from siplizumab cultures remained unconfirmed. Roughly 75-96% of proliferating CD4+ or CD8+ clones lacked a naive or memory phenotype that could be assigned.

The specimen sequenced was CD4+ T cells sorted from blood. The sequence derives from a human donor in good health. The rearrangement links TRBV15 to TRBJ2-7; D may be TRBD2 (5 bases). CDR3 sequence (DNA): TGTGCCACCAGCAGAGATCGGGGTCGGGACGAGCAGTACTTC. Its translation: CATSRDRGRDEQYF.